What follows are 4 T cell receptor beta chains derived from one specimen sequenced in a study of blood T cell repertoires in COVID-19. This table comes from immunoSEQ multiplex PCR, and its TCRdb copy is limited to in-frame clones, with some not included. The sample has 150,000 to 170,000 clones; approximately 80% are singletons. Sequencing was performed on peripheral blood. These receptors all come from an older woman with acute or convalescent COVID-19.

J is TRBJ2-2 and V is TRBV9, with TRBD2 identical over 9 bases. CDR1 is SGDLS and CDR2 is YYNGEE in the germline V gene. The junction had 5 bases not matched to a gene; V was cut back by 3 bases and J by 2 bases. The CDR3 spans 16 residues. The CDR3: CASSESGGYNTGELFF. The CDR3 region has the DNA TGTGCCAGCAGCGAAAGCGGGGGGTATAACACCGGGGAGCTGTTTTTT.

The chain carries TRBV5-1 and TRBJ1-4; TRBD1 matches 8 bases. Losses at the gene ends were 0 bases for V and 7 bases for J; bases not matched to a gene: 2. Germline loops: CDR1 SGHRS, CDR2 YFSETQ. The CDR3 runs 14 residues. CDR3 bases: TGCGCCAGCAGCTTGGGGACAGGGCGTGAAAAACTGTTTTTT. Encoded protein: CASSLGTGREKLFF.

The chain recombines TRBV28 with TRBJ1-1, with D unresolved. V shed 8 bases and J shed 0 bases, with 10 bases lying between them. The germline V gene has CDR1 MDHEN and CDR2 SYDVKM. This CDR3 comprises 13 residues. The CDR3 DNA reads TGTGCCAGCTACTCTGTTGTGAACACTGAAGCTTTCTTT. It is translated as CASYSVVNTEAFF.

The chain joins TRBV10-1 to TRBJ2-1; 8 bases fit TRBD1. The ends lost 5 bases at V and 8 bases at J; junction bases unmatched: 8. The CDR3 loop spans 14 amino acids. Germline V CDR1 and CDR2: WNHNN, SYGVQD (reference sequence). The DNA for the CDR3 is TGCGCCAGCAGTCGGACAGGGTTTATCTATGAGCAGTTCTTC. Amino acids: CASSRTGFIYEQFF.